A selection of T cell receptor beta chains follows, all from one sample in a study of CD8+ T cells in alopecia areata. Profiling relied on immunoSEQ multiplex PCR, and the TCRdb table lists in-frame clones only, not all of them. The repertoire holds about 150,000 clones, with around 55% as singletons. The sequenced sample consisted of CD4+ T cells sorted from blood. Source of these receptors: a human donor in good health. The CDR3 runs from the conserved cysteine through the conserved F or W. D genes are given only for firm matches. The size field is filled for only some rows; it gives once, few, many or a size class.

TRBJ2-1 | TRBD2 | . | TRBV28 | TGTGCCAGCAGTTTCCGACTAGCGGGAGCGCCGGAGGACAATGAGCAGTTCTTC | CASSFRLAGAPEDNEQFF
TRBJ1-4 | . | few | TRBV7-9 | TGTGCCAGCAGCGTCACAGGTGCTAAACTGTTTTTT | CASSVTGAKLFF
TRBJ2-1 | TRBD2 | . | TRBV7-9 | TGTGCCAGCAGCTTAGCGACTAGCGTTTACAATGAGCAGTTCTTC | CASSLATSVYNEQFF
TRBJ2-5 | . | . | TRBV28 | TGTGCCAGCAGCCCGGTGGGAGAGACCCAGTACTTC | CASSPVGETQYF
TRBJ2-4 | . | . | TRBV29-1 | TGCAGCGTTGCGGTTAGAAACATTCAGTACTTC | CSVAVRNIQYF
TRBJ2-4 | . | . | TRBV5-1 | TGCGCCAGCAGACCCTCAGGGGTGCTAGCCAAAAACATTCAGTACTTC | CASRPSGVLAKNIQYF
TRBJ2-7 | . | . | TRBV7-9 | TGTGCCAGCAGCTTAGAGGTCAGCTACGAGCAGTACTTC | CASSLEVSYEQYF
TRBJ2-7 | . | . | TRBV7-9 | TGTGCCAGCAGCTTGAACAGCCTTTCCTACGAGCAGTACTTC | CASSLNSLSYEQYF
TRBJ2-1 | . | . | TRBV7-8 | TGTGCCAGCAGCTTAGCCCCGGGTCCCCTCGGCGGTGAGCAGTTCTTC | CASSLAPGPLGGEQFF
TRBJ2-3 | TRBD1 | . | TRBV7-8 | TGTGCCAGCAGGGACAGGAAAGATACGCAGTATTTT | CASRDRKDTQYF
TRBJ1-5 | . | . | TRBV7-9 | TGTGCCAGCAGCCAGGGCGGCACCCAGCCCCAGCATTTT | CASSQGGTQPQHF
TRBJ2-5 | . | . | TRBV29-1 | TGCAGCGTTGAACCAAGGATTACCTTAGAGACCCAGTACTTC | CSVEPRITLETQYF
TRBJ1-5 | . | . | TRBV7-8 | TGTGCCAGCAGTTCCAACCCCAATCAGCCCCAGCATTTT | CASSSNPNQPQHF
TRBJ1-1 | TRBD1 | . | TRBV29-1 | TGCAGCTTCGACAGGGGTTGGGCTGAAGCTTTCTTT | CSFDRGWAEAFF